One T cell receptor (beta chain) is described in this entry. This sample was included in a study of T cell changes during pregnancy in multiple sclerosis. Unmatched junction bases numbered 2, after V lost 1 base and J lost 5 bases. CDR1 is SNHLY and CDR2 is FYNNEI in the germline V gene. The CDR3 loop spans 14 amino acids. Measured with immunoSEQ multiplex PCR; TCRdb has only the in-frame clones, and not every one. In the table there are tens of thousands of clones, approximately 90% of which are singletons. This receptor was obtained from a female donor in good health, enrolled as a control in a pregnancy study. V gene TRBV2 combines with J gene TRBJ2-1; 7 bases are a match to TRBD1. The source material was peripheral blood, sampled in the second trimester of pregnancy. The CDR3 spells CASSEDRGHNEQFF. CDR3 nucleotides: TGTGCCAGCAGTGAAGACAGGGGCCACAATGAGCAGTTCTTC.